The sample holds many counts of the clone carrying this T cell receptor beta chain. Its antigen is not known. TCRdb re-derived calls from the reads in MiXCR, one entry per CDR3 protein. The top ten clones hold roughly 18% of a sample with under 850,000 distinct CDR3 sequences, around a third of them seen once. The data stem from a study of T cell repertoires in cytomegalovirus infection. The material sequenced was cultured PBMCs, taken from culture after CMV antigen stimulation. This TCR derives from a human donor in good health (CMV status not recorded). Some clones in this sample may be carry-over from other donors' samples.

CDR3 amino acids: CASSYSRDSYEQYF. CDR3 in DNA: TGTGCCAGCAGTTACTCCCGGGACAGCTACGAGCAGTACTTC. The chain is built from TRBV6-5 and TRBJ2-7; 7 positions match TRBD1. The CDR3 is made up of 14 amino acids. V was pared by 0 bases and J by 3 bases, with 2 bases of the junction left unmatched. Germline V gene data show CDR1 as MNHEY and CDR2 as SVGAGI.